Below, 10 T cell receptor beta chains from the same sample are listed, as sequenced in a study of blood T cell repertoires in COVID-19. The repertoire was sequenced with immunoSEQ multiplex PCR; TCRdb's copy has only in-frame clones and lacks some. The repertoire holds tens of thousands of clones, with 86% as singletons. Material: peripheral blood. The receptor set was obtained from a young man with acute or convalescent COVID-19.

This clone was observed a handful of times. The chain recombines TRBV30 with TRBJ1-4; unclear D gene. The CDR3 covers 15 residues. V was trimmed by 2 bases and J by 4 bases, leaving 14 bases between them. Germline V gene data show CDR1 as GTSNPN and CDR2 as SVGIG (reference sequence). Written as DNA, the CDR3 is TGTGCCTGGAGTTCTTCGGTTACCTTTAATGAAAAACTGTTTTTT. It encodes CAWSSSVTFNEKLFF.

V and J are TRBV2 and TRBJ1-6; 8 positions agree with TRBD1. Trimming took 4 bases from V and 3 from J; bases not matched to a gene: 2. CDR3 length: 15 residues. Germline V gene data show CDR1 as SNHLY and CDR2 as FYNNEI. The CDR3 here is CASSGQGYYNSPLHF. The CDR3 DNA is TGTGCCAGCAGTGGACAGGGGTACTATAATTCACCCCTCCACTTT. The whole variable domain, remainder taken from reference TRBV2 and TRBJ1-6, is EPEVTQTPSHQVTQMGQEVILRCVPISNHLYFYWYRQILGQKVEFLVSFYNNEISEKSEIFDDQFSVERPDGSNFTLKIRSTKLEDSAMYFCASSGQGYYNSPLHFGNGTRLTVT.

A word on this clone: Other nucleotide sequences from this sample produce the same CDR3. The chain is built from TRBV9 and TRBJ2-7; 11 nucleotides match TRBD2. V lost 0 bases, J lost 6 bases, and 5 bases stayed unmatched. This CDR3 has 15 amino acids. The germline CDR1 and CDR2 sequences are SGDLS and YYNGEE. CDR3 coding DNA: TGTGCCAGCAGCGTAGGTGAGGGACTAGCGGCCGAGCAGTACTTC. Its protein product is CASSVGEGLAAEQYF.

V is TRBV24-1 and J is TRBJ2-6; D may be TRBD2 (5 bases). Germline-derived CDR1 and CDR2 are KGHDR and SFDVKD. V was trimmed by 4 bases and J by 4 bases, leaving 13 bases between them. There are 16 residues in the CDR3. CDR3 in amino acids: CATSEGGPTGANVLTF. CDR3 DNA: TGTGCCACCAGTGAAGGAGGACCCACGGGGGCCAACGTCCTGACTTTC.

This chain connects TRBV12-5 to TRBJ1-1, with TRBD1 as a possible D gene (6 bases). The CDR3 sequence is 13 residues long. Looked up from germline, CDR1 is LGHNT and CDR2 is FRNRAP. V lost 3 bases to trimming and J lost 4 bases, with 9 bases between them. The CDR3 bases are TGTGCTAGTGGTTTAGGGGGACCCACTGAAGCTTTCTTT. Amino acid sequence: CASGLGGPTEAFF.

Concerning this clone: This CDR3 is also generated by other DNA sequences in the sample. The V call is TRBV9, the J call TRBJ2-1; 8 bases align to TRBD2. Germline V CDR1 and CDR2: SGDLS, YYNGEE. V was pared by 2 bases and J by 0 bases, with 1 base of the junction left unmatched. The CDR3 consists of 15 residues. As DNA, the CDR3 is TGTGCCAGCAGCGTTAGCGGGATCTCCTACAATGAGCAGTTCTTC. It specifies CASSVSGISYNEQFF. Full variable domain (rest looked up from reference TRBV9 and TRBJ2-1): DSGVTQTPKHLITATGQRVTLRCSPRSGDLSVYWYQQSLDQGLQFLIQYYNGEERAKGNILERFSAQQFPDLHSELNLSSLELGDSALYFCASSVSGISYNEQFFGPGTRLTVL.

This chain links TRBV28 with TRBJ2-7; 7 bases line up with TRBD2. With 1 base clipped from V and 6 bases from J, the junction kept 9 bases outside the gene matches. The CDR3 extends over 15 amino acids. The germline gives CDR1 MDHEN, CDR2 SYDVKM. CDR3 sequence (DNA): TGTGCCAGCAGTTTATCGCCCCGGGGAGGGAGCGAGCAGTACTTC. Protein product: CASSLSPRGGSEQYF.

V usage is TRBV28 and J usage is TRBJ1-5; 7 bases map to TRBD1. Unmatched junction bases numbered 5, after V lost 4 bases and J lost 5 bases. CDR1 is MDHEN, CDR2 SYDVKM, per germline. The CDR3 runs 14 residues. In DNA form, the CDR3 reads TGTGCCAGCAGTTACACACAGGGGCATCAGCCCCAGCATTTT. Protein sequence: CASSYTQGHQPQHF.

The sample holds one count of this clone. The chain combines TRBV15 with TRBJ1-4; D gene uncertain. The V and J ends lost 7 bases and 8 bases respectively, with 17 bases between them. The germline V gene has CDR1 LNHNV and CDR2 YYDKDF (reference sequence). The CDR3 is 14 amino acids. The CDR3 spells CATNSGPPGEKLFF. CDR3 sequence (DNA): TGTGCCACCAATAGCGGCCCCCCTGGGGAAAAACTGTTTTTT.

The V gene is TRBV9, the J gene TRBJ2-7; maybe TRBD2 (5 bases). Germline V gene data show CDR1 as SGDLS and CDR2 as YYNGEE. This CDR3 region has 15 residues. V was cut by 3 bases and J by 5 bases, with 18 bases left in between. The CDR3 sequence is CASSEWGRRWDEQYF. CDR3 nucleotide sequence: TGTGCCAGCAGCGAGTGGGGTCGGAGGTGGGACGAGCAGTACTTC. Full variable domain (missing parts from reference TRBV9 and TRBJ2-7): DSGVTQTPKHLITATGQRVTLRCSPRSGDLSVYWYQQSLDQGLQFLIQYYNGEERAKGNILERFSAQQFPDLHSELNLSSLELGDSALYFCASSEWGRRWDEQYFGPGTRLTVT.